One and the same sample provided the 10 T cell receptor beta chains below, sequenced in a study of blood T cells in healthy people across ages. Together with a sample-barcoded 5' primer, a J-beta primer mix was included in a second PCR lasting about 6 to 11 cycles. TCRdb passed the 5' RACE reads through MiXCR, listing each CDR3 protein once. The repertoire holds about 1.4 million distinct CDR3 sequences, with approximately 59% as singletons. The material sequenced was blood. All receptors come from a man aged 18 to 29 in good health.

The rearrangement uses TRBV29-1 and TRBJ1-1, with D perhaps TRBD1 (6 bases). The CDR3 is 12 residues long. Trimming took 7 bases from V and 0 from J, leaving 9 bases between them. Germline V CDR1 and CDR2: SQVTM, ANQGSEA. CDR3 sequence reads: CSGTDVNTEAFF. Written as DNA, the CDR3 is TGCAGCGGGACAGATGTGAACACTGAAGCTTTCTTT.

This clonotype was seen only a few times. The chain recombines TRBV13 with TRBJ1-6; maybe TRBD1 (6 bases). Per the germline V gene, CDR1 is PRHDT and CDR2 is FYEKMQ (reference sequence). The V end was cut by 1 base, the J end by 7 bases, with 11 bases between. CDR3 length: 15 amino acids. CDR3 nucleotides: TGTGCCAGCAGCTTAGCGCGGGGGCGGAATTCACCCCTCCACTTT. This codes for CASSLARGRNSPLHF.

V is TRBV28 and J is TRBJ2-5; D ambiguous. V was cut by 2 bases and J by 2 bases, with 6 bases left in between. In germline, CDR1 is MDHEN, CDR2 SYDVKM. The CDR3 runs 13 residues. This chain's CDR3 is CASSLLPQETQYF. As DNA, the CDR3 is TGTGCCAGCAGTTTACTACCACAAGAGACCCAGTACTTC.

The chain has TRBV4-2 and TRBJ2-7; D might be TRBD2 (6 bases). V was cut by 0 bases and J by 3 bases, with 15 bases left in between. This CDR3 region has 16 residues. Germline CDR1 and CDR2: LGHNA and YNFKEQ. The CDR3 bases are TGTGCCAGCAGCCAAGACTCCCGGGACTGGATCTACGAGCAGTACTTC. Translation gives CASSQDSRDWIYEQYF.

This clonotype has a handful of counts. V and J are TRBV7-9 and TRBJ1-1, with D unresolved. Germline CDR1 and CDR2: SEHNR and FQNEAQ (reference sequence). Trimming removed 11 bases from V and 3 bases from J, with 10 bases in between. The CDR3 spans 11 residues. The CDR3 sequence: CALRGYTEAFF. CDR3 DNA sequence: TGTGCCCTCCGGGGATACACTGAAGCTTTCTTT. Together with reference TRBV7-9 and TRBJ1-1, the CDR3 gives the full variable domain: DTGVSQNPRHKITKRGQNVTFRCDPISEHNRLYWYRQTLGQGPEFLTYFQNEAQLEKSRLLSDRFSAERPKGSFSTLEIQRTEQGDSAMYLCALRGYTEAFFGQGTRLTVV.

The chain uses TRBV4-3 and TRBJ1-2; TRBD1 might be the D (6 bases). The CDR3 spans 16 residues. Germline loops: CDR1 LGHNA, CDR2 YSLEER. The V end was cut by 7 bases, the J end by 6 bases, with 24 bases between. The CDR3 DNA is TGCGCCAGCACTGAGGACAGCCGTCGACCTTGGGATGGCTACACCTTC. Its translation: CASTEDSRRPWDGYTF.

Of note for this clonotype: This likely comes from a read error, as the CDR3 has no conserved phenylalanine or tryptophan at its end. V and J are TRBV7-9 and TRBJ2-1; 9 bases map to TRBD2. V was pared by 6 bases and J by 0 bases, with 3 bases of the junction left unmatched. There are 15 residues in the CDR3. Germline CDR1 and CDR2: SEHNR and FQNEAQ (reference sequence). The CDR3 region is CASSQTSGSYNEQFV. CDR3 in DNA: TGTGCCAGCAGTCAGACTAGCGGCTCCTACAATGAGCAGTTCGTC.

This clonotype was counted between two and nine times. The chain carries TRBV12-3 or TRBV12-4 and TRBJ1-1; D may be TRBD1 (6 bases). The CDR3 is 13 residues long. The V gene lost 7 bases and the J gene lost 0 bases, with 9 bases spanning the gap. The CDR3 loop is CASTTGMNTEAFF. The CDR3 DNA follows: TGTGCCAGCACTACAGGGATGAACACTGAAGCTTTCTTT.

This clonotype has only a few counts. This chain connects TRBV12-3 or TRBV12-4 to TRBJ2-3; D remains ambiguous. This CDR3 has 18 residues. V lost 1 base and J lost 2, with 19 bases in between. CDR3 DNA sequence: TGTGCCAGCAGTTTAGGATTTAGTTTGCGGTCAACCACAGATACGCAGTATTTT. It encodes CASSLGFSLRSTTDTQYF.

Only one count was recorded for this clonotype. The gene calls are TRBV6-5 and TRBJ2-1; 11 bases are a match to TRBD2. Germline V gene data show CDR1 as MNHEY and CDR2 as SVGAGI. The V gene end was trimmed by 0 bases and the J gene end by 5 bases; junction bases not matched to a gene: 12. The CDR3 is 19 amino acids. CDR3 sequence: CASSYSKSVTSGRNNEQFF. The CDR3 DNA reads TGTGCCAGCAGTTACTCGAAATCAGTCACTAGCGGGAGAAACAATGAGCAGTTCTTC.